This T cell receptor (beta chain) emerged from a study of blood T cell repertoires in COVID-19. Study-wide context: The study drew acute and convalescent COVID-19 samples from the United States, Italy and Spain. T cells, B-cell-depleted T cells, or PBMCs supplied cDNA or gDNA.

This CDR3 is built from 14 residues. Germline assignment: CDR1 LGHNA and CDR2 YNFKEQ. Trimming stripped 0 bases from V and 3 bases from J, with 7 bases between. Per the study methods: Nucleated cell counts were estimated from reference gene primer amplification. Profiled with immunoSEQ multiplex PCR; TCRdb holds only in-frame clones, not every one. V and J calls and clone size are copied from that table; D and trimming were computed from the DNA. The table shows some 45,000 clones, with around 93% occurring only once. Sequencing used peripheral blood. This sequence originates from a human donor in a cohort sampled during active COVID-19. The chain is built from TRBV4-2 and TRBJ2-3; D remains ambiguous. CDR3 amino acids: CASSQDSRTDTQYF. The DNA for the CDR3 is TGTGCCAGCAGCCAAGATAGTCGGACAGATACGCAGTATTTT.